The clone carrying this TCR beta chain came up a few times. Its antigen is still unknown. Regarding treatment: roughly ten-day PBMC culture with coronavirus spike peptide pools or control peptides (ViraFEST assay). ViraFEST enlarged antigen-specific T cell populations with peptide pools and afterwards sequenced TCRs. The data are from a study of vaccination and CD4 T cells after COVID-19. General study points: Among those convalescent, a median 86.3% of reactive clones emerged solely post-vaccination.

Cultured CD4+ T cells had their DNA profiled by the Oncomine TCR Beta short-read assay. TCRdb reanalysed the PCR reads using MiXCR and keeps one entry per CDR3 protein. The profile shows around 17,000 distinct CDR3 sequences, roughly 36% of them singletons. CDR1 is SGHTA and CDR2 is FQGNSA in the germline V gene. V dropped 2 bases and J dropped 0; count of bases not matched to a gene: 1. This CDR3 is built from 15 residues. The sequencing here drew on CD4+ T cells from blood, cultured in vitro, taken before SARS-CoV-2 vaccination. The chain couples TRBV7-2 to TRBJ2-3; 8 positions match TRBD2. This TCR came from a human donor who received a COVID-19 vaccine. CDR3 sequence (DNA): TGTGCCAGCAGCTTAACTAGCGGAAGCACAGATACGCAGTATTTT. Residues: CASSLTSGSTDTQYF.